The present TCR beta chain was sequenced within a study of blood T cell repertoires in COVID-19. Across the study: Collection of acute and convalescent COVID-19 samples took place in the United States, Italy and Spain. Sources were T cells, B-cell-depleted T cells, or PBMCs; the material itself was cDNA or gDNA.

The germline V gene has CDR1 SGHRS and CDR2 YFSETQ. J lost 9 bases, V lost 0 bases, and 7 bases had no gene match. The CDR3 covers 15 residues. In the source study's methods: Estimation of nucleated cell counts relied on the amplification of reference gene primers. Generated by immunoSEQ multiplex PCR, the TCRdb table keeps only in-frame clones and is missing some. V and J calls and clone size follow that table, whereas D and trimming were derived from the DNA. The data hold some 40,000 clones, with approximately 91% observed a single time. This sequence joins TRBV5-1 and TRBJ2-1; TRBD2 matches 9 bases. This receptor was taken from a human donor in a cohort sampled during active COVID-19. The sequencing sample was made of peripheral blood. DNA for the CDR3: TGCGCCAGCAGCTTGGCCCAGCGGGGGGTTGGTGAGCAGTTCTTC. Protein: CASSLAQRGVGEQFF.